This T cell receptor (beta chain) was retrieved from a study of blood T cells in healthy people across ages. Whole-study context: The capture of about one barcoded beta molecule per two T cells was achieved by template switching.

The study's findings and limits: In older individuals, TCR beta diversity per million T cells was lower, falling roughly linearly with age. Nothing was known about donor CMV status, and this possibly confounded expanded clonotype changes.

Of note for this clonotype: The antigen is undetermined.

The second PCR ran about 6 to 12 cycles with a sample-barcoded 5' primer and J-beta primers. MiXCR, applied by TCRdb to the 5' RACE reads, yields one record per CDR3 protein. The sample includes 950,000 to 1,200,000 distinct CDR3 sequences, 35% to 45% of them seen just once. The CDR3 is made up of 14 amino acids. Germline-derived CDR1 and CDR2 are SNHLY and FYNNEI. V shed 6 bases and J shed 1 base, with 12 bases lying between them. Individuals who donated were healthy Caucasians from Russia aged roughly 6 to 95. Sample: blood. The chain combines TRBV2 with TRBJ1-1; D not certain. The clonotype comes from a man younger than 30 in good health. CDR3 loop: CASRQTLTNTEAFF. For the CDR3, the DNA is TGTGCCAGCAGACAGACCCTCACGAACACTGAAGCTTTCTTT.